What follows is one TCR beta chain and its context. Which antigen it targets is not known. No much larger clone exists at a distance of one base, and base qualities are not known. This specimen belongs to a study of vaccination and CD4 T cells after COVID-19 (dated by TCRdb to between 2021 and 2022). Describing the broader study: Convalescent patients had a positive SARS-CoV-2 result on nasal swab PCR, and of these patients, about ten had mild disease and one had severe disease. Culture stimuli were overlapping spike peptide pools from SARS-CoV-2 and from the common cold coronaviruses HCoV-NL63, HCoV-OC43 and HCoV-229E. Participants got two doses of the Pfizer-BioNTech BNT162b2 vaccine (n=8) or two doses of the Moderna mRNA-1273 vaccine (n=2). The spike-specific CD4+ TCR repertoire was compared before and after mRNA vaccination in approximately ten COVID-19 convalescent patients and a handful of infection-naive healthy vaccine recipients. Control cultures used a CEFX viral epitope pool as positive control, an HIV-1 Nef peptide pool as negative control, or no peptide. The convalescent cohort included six males and four females, with two Hispanic individuals, seven Caucasians, two Asians and one multiracial person. Post-vaccine blood samples were collected a median of about 69 days after the second vaccine dose, ranging from roughly 12 to 250 days. Post-COVID blood samples were collected from convalescent patients a median of approximately 100 days after diagnosis, with a range of about 30 to 170 days.

The sample's treatment or condition label, in plain terms: roughly ten-day PBMC culture with coronavirus spike peptide pools or control peptides (ViraFEST assay). To expand antigen-specific T cells with peptide pools and then pick out the expanded clonotypes through TCR sequencing, the study relied on the ViraFEST assay. Positive SARS-CoV-2 PCR tests in the convalescent patients dated from March to December 2020, before Alpha, Beta and Delta variants emerged in the United States. Each well held two million PBMCs cultured with around 10 ug/ml peptide pools in IMDM containing 5% human AB serum and 10 IU/ml IL-2. Half of the culture medium was replaced with fresh IL-2-containing medium on days 3 and 7. Once the cells had been in culture for around nine days, the EasySep CD4+ T cell isolation kit was used to isolate CD4+ T cells by negative selection. Ficoll-Paque Plus gradient centrifugation was used to isolate PBMCs from whole blood, and the isolated PBMCs were then either used fresh or cryopreserved at -140C. In general, triplicate wells were set up for every culture condition.

Library method: PCR. DNA from cultured CD4+ T cells was subjected to TCR sequencing with the Oncomine TCR Beta short-read assay at the Johns Hopkins FTIC core. The QIAamp micro DNA kit was used to extract genomic DNA from the cultured CD4+ T cells. Oncomine TCR Beta libraries made from cultured CD4+ T cells were pooled using unique dual indexes and sequenced on an Illumina iSeq 100. On the study's bioinformatics: Non-productive sequences were removed, and CDR3s not starting with C, not ending with F or W, or shorter than 7 amino acids were discarded. Antigen-specific clonotypes were identified with the MANAFEST web application by comparing peptide-stimulated wells with reference and other culture wells. An FDR below 0.05, an odds ratio above 5, and a productive frequency above 0.1% in at least two of three replicate wells were required for clones to be considered positive. A clonotype counted as cross-reactive if it showed significant expansion both in the SARS-CoV-2 spike wells and in at least one common cold coronavirus spike condition. CDR3 homology was assessed with Levenshtein distances (stringdist) and unrooted phylogenetic trees (ape) in R version 3.6.1. The public reads were reanalyzed by TCRdb: fastp trimming at Q25, MiXCR alignment, in-frame beta chains only. CDR3 protein duplicates are merged, each entry listing the most common genes and DNA. The V and J calls follow TCRdb's processing rather than the paper's. The sample records approximately 11,000 distinct CDR3 sequences, more than 70% of which are singletons. Together, the top ten hold about a tenth of the sample.

Here is what the overall study found, with its caveats: Of the vaccine-specific clones in convalescent patients, 304 of 307, or nearly all, reacted only to SARS-CoV-2 spike and did not cross-react with common cold coronaviruses. In convalescent patients, a median around 90% of post-vaccine SARS-CoV-2-reactive clones were detected only after vaccination, and vaccine-specific priming was suggested by this finding. The median count of SARS-CoV-2-reactive clonotypes went up from approximately 20 after infection to around 38 after vaccination, although the change was not significant. The study included relatively few convalescent patients and did not analyze early timepoints after natural infection.

The CDR3, cysteine through phenylalanine, is 17 amino acids long. The entry retains the CDR3 DNA only, 51 bases that are in frame from base 1. In the germline V gene, CDR1 corresponds to ENHRY and CDR2 to SYGVKD. At the junction V is shortened by 0 bases and J by 0 bases, with 13 bases in between. The specimen sequenced was CD4+ T cells from blood, cultured in vitro. The chain uses TRBV10-3 and TRBJ2-3; the D gene cannot be resolved reliably. The receptor comes from a human donor who had recovered from COVID-19. The nucleotide sequence is given as TGTGCCATCAGTGAGTCGAGGTCTAACCCTAGCACAGATACGCAGTATTTT. Its amino acids are CAISESRSNPSTDTQYF.